These 29 T cell receptor beta chains originate from one sample sequenced in a study of T cells in Graves' hyperthyroidism and ophthalmopathy. Researchers took RNA transcripts and amplified the TCR beta CDR3 regions from them. TCR CDR3 regions were first amplified by RT-PCR with HTBI primers. TCRdb called the multiplex PCR reads again in MiXCR, with one record for every CDR3 protein. The sample consists of some 690,000 distinct CDR3 sequences, approximately 15% of them appearing once. The source material was blood. Source of these receptors: a man in his fifties or sixties with Graves' hyperthyroidism.

This clonotype was seen repeatedly, ten times or more. The rearrangement joins TRBV30 to TRBJ1-4; D not certain. V lost 0 bases to trimming and J lost 6 bases, with 14 bases between them. In germline, CDR1 is GTSNPN, CDR2 SVGIG (reference sequence). The CDR3 spans 15 residues. CDR3 loop: CAWSVRERTDEKLFF. DNA of the CDR3: TGTGCCTGGAGTGTAAGGGAGAGGACGGATGAAAAACTGTTTTTT.

The J gene is TRBJ2-1, the V gene TRBV4-1, with 9 bases aligning to TRBD2. The trim removed 5 bases at V and 8 bases at J, leaving 1 base unmatched. Germline V gives CDR1 MGHRA, CDR2 YSYEKL. The CDR3 extends over 12 amino acids. This CDR3 reads CASSIAGDEQFF. The CDR3 DNA follows: TGCGCCAGCAGCATAGCGGGAGATGAGCAGTTCTTC.

This clonotype was seen ten or more times. J is TRBJ2-7 and V is TRBV6-1; 9 positions match TRBD1. This CDR3 contains 15 residues. The junction had 8 bases not matched to a gene; V was cut back by 5 bases and J by 3 bases. The germline V gene encodes CDR1 MNHNS and CDR2 SASEGT. Here the CDR3 reads CASSYPGQGHYEQYF. In nucleotides, the CDR3 is TGTGCCAGCAGTTATCCGGGACAGGGCCACTACGAGCAGTACTTC.

The sample holds many counts of this clonotype. The chain recombines TRBV6-1 with TRBJ2-7, with TRBD2 identical over 7 bases. The CDR3 runs to 14 residues. Trimming took 5 bases from V and 2 from J; bases not matched to a gene: 6. CDR1 and CDR2 (germline): MNHNS, SASEGT. This CDR3 reads CASSSTGTTYEQYF. Here the CDR3 DNA reads TGTGCCAGCAGTTCAACCGGGACTACCTACGAGCAGTACTTC.

This clonotype was observed a few times. The rearrangement uses TRBV29-1 and TRBJ2-7; 9 bases align to TRBD1. V shed 4 bases and J 3 bases; nucleotides not matched to a gene: 4. This CDR3 comprises 13 residues. In germline, CDR1 is SQVTM, CDR2 ANQGSEA. The CDR3 DNA sequence: TGCAGCGTTGCCCGGGACAGGGACTACGAGCAGTACTTC. Protein product: CSVARDRDYEQYF.

This clonotype was counted at least ten times. J is TRBJ1-2 and V is TRBV27; D might be TRBD1 (5 bases). CDR1 and CDR2 (germline): MNHEY, SMNVEV (reference sequence). V lost 2 bases to trimming and J lost 1 base, with 11 bases between them. The CDR3 spans 15 residues. In DNA, the CDR3 is TGTGCCAGCAGTTTAGGTCCAGGGCATAACTATGGCTACACCTTC. Its protein product is CASSLGPGHNYGYTF.

This clonotype was detected a few times. J is TRBJ2-1 and V is TRBV19; the match to TRBD2 covers 13 bases. Trimming at V came to 4 bases and at J to 7 bases, leaving 7 bases not matched to a gene. Germline V gives CDR1 LNHDA, CDR2 SQIVND (reference sequence). The CDR3 has 16 residues. The CDR3 sequence is CASSTGTSGIRNEQFF. CDR3 nucleotide sequence: TGTGCCAGTAGTACGGGGACTAGCGGGATCAGGAATGAGCAGTTCTTC.

The chain combines TRBV11-1 with TRBJ2-3; D is uncertain. The CDR3 runs 14 residues. Trimming took off 4 bases at V and 6 bases at J, with 14 bases between the two ends. Germline CDR1 and CDR2: SGHAT and FQDESV (reference sequence). CDR3 residues: CASSWPLAPDTQYF. DNA of the CDR3: TGTGCCAGCAGCTGGCCCCTCGCCCCGGATACGCAGTATTTT.

In its sample, this clonotype was seen a few times. The gene calls are TRBV7-2 and TRBJ2-3; D possibly corresponds to TRBD2 (5 bases). The CDR3 covers 14 residues. With 4 bases removed from V and 3 bases from J, the gap between germline ends came to 11 bases. Germline V lookup: CDR1 SGHTA, CDR2 FQGNSA. CDR3 residues: CASSSQRGTDTQYF. CDR3 bases: TGTGCCAGCAGCTCGCAGCGAGGGACAGATACGCAGTATTTT. The variable domain in full, completed from reference TRBV7-2 and TRBJ2-3, reads GAGVSQSPSNKVTEKGKDVELRCDPISGHTALYWYRQSLGQGLEFLIYFQGNSAPDKSGLPSDRFSAERTGGSVSTLTIQRTQQEDSAVYLCASSSQRGTDTQYFGPGTRLTVL.

This clonotype was seen many times. The V call is TRBV11-1, the J call TRBJ1-1, with 12 bases that match TRBD1. Germline CDR1 is SGHAT and CDR2 is FQDESV (reference sequence). This CDR3 comprises 17 residues. V lost 3 bases and J lost 4; bases outside the gene matches: 9. CDR3 protein: CASSFSRDRGQITEAFF. The CDR3 bases are TGTGCCAGCAGCTTCAGCCGGGACAGGGGGCAAATCACTGAAGCTTTCTTT. The full variable domain, with the rest looked up from reference TRBV11-1 and TRBJ1-1, is EAEVAQSPRYKITEKSQAVAFWCDPISGHATLYWYRQILGQGPELLVQFQDESVVDDSQLPKDRFSAERLKGVDSTLKIQPAELGDSAMYLCASSFSRDRGQITEAFFGQGTRLTVV.

This clonotype was seen many times. The J gene is TRBJ2-7, the V gene TRBV28, with D tentatively TRBD1 or TRBD2 (5 bases each). V shed 6 bases and J shed 6 bases, with 21 bases lying between them. The CDR3 covers 15 residues. Germline loops: CDR1 MDHEN, CDR2 SYDVKM. DNA of the CDR3: TGTGCCAGCAGGGAAGGGGCTAGCCCACCTCTCGAGCAGTACTTC. The encoded protein is CASREGASPPLEQYF. Full variable domain (missing parts from reference TRBV28 and TRBJ2-7): DVKVTQSSRYLVKRTGEKVFLECVQDMDHENMFWYRQDPGLGLRLIYFSYDVKMKEKGDIPEGYSVSREKKERFSLILESASTNQTSMYLCASREGASPPLEQYFGPGTRLTVT.

The rearrangement links TRBV20-1 to TRBJ2-7, with D tentatively TRBD1 or TRBD2 (5 bases each). This CDR3 region has 14 residues. Germline V gene lookup returns CDR1 DFQATT and CDR2 SNEGSKA (reference sequence). V shed 0 bases and J shed 3 bases, with 12 bases lying between them. CDR3 nucleotide sequence: TGCAGTGCTAGAGACGGACTGAGGGGCTACGAGCAGTACTTC. This sequence encodes CSARDGLRGYEQYF.

This rearrangement joins TRBV5-5 to TRBJ2-3; D gene ambiguous. Between the trimmed V and J ends, which lost 0 bases and 2 bases, there was a span of 7 bases. Germline V gives CDR1 SGHKS, CDR2 YYEKEE (reference sequence). This CDR3 is 14 amino acids long. The CDR3 sequence is CASSLGPHTDTQYF. The CDR3 DNA follows: TGTGCCAGCAGCTTGGGACCGCACACAGATACGCAGTATTTT. Based on the CDR3 plus reference TRBV5-5 and TRBJ2-3, the full variable domain is DAGVTQSPTHLIKTRGQQVTLRCSPISGHKSVSWYQQVLGQGPQFIFQYYEKEERGRGNFPDRFSARQFPNYSSELNVNALLLGDSALYLCASSLGPHTDTQYFGPGTRLTVL.

This clonotype was recorded at least ten times. This rearrangement joins TRBV12-3 or TRBV12-4 to TRBJ2-7; a weak D match, TRBD1 (5 bases). The CDR3 covers 15 residues. V was clipped by 1 base and J by 2 bases, with 12 bases between them. CDR3 in DNA: TGTGCCAGCAGTTTAGGACAGTCTTCACCCTACGAGCAGTACTTC. Translation: CASSLGQSSPYEQYF.

This clonotype was seen once. A read error may be the cause here, since a much bigger clone is one base away. This chain joins TRBV7-2 and TRBJ1-3; D uncertain. The germline CDR1 and CDR2 sequences are SGHTA and FQGNSA. The CDR3 spans 15 residues. Here the CDR3 DNA reads TGTGCCAGCAGCCCCAGGTTGGACTCTGGAAACACCATGTATTTT. Translating it yields CASSPRLDSGNTMYF.

This clonotype was picked up one time. V gene TRBV20-1 combines with J gene TRBJ2-7, with a weak D call TRBD2 (5 bases). V gave up 2 bases and J gave up 4 bases, with 12 bases separating them. CDR1 and CDR2 from the germline V gene are DFQATT and SNEGSKA (reference sequence). The length of the CDR3 is 13 residues. This CDR3 is CSARRVGLYEQYF. The CDR3 bases are TGCAGTGCTAGAAGAGTCGGACTGTACGAGCAGTACTTC.

Points on this clonotype: Just one base apart from a much larger clone, this may be a read error. The genes are TRBV6-1 and TRBJ1-2; no reliable D call. The CDR3 contains 15 residues. Germline values: CDR1 MNHNS, CDR2 SASEGT. This CDR3 is CASSEVLATNYGCTF. The DNA for the CDR3 is TGTGCCAGCAGTGAAGTGTTAGCAACTAACTATGGCTGCACCTTC.

The sample holds many counts of this clonotype. The J gene is TRBJ2-7, the V gene TRBV12-3 or TRBV12-4; 7 bases fit TRBD1. With 7 bases clipped from V and 5 bases from J, the junction kept 5 bases outside the gene matches. There are 12 residues in the CDR3. CDR3 sequence (DNA): TGTGCCAGCATGACAGGGATTGACGAGCAGTACTTC. Amino acid sequence: CASMTGIDEQYF.

The table lists this clonotype with many counts. The gene calls are TRBV20-1 and TRBJ2-3; 8 bases align to TRBD2. The CDR3 loop spans 13 amino acids. With 3 bases clipped from V and 4 bases from J, the junction kept 3 bases outside the gene matches. Germline CDR1 is DFQATT and CDR2 is SNEGSKA (reference sequence). This CDR3 is CSARTSAADTQYF. In nucleotides, the CDR3 is TGCAGTGCTAGGACTAGCGCGGCAGATACGCAGTATTTT.

This clonotype was seen ten or more times. The V gene is TRBV2, the J gene TRBJ2-1; 10 positions match TRBD2. J was trimmed by 6 bases and V by 6 bases; bases with no gene match: 17. The CDR3 is 18 amino acids. Germline V CDR1 and CDR2: SNHLY, FYNNEI. CDR3 sequence reads: CASRGASGLAGVGNEQFF. The CDR3 nucleotides are TGTGCCAGCAGGGGGGCGAGCGGGCTAGCGGGAGTAGGCAATGAGCAGTTCTTC.

This clonotype was picked up many times. The chain has TRBV28 and TRBJ1-5; D unresolved. The V end was cut by 4 bases, the J end by 6 bases, with 13 bases between. The CDR3 is 14 residues long. CDR1 is MDHEN and CDR2 is SYDVKM in the germline V gene. The CDR3 sequence is CASSSPDRTQPQHF. The CDR3, as DNA: TGTGCCAGCAGTTCCCCCGATCGGACTCAGCCCCAGCATTTT. Using reference TRBV28 and TRBJ1-5 for the parts outside the CDR3, the full variable domain is DVKVTQSSRYLVKRTGEKVFLECVQDMDHENMFWYRQDPGLGLRLIYFSYDVKMKEKGDIPEGYSVSREKKERFSLILESASTNQTSMYLCASSSPDRTQPQHFGDGTRLSIL.

This clonotype was seen ten or more times. This sequence joins TRBV12-3 or TRBV12-4 and TRBJ2-2; D is perhaps TRBD1 or TRBD2 (5 bases each). V was trimmed by 7 bases and J by 6 bases, leaving 9 bases between them. CDR3 length equals 12 residues. This chain's CDR3 is CASTVGAGELFF. CDR3 sequence (DNA): TGTGCCAGCACTGTGGGGGCCGGGGAGCTGTTTTTT.

This clonotype was observed many times. The chain couples TRBV18 to TRBJ2-3; D gene uncertain. Germline CDR1 and CDR2: KGHSH and LQKENI. Trimming took off 0 bases at V and 7 bases at J, with 8 bases between the two ends. The CDR3 extends over 13 amino acids. CDR3 sequence reads: CASSPPSLYTQYF. In nucleotides, the CDR3 is TGTGCCAGCTCACCACCGAGTTTGTATACGCAGTATTTT.

This clonotype appeared many times. In DNA, the CDR3 is TGCGCCACCTCAACTTCGGGGAACACTGAAGCTTTCTTT. Encoded protein: CATSTSGNTEAFF. The rearrangement uses TRBV10-1 and TRBJ1-1; D unresolved. V was trimmed by 10 bases and J by 1 base, leaving 13 bases between them. The CDR3 consists of 13 residues. The germline gives CDR1 WNHNN, CDR2 SYGVQD (reference sequence).

In its sample, this clonotype was seen many times. V gene TRBV2 combines with J gene TRBJ2-3; 7 bases fit TRBD1. V lost 4 bases, J lost 0 bases, and 4 bases stayed unmatched. Germline loops: CDR1 SNHLY, CDR2 FYNNEI. This CDR3 has 15 amino acids. Here the CDR3 reads CASSVVGQSTDTQYF. Written as DNA, the CDR3 is TGTGCCAGCAGTGTAGTGGGACAGAGCACAGATACGCAGTATTTT.

This clonotype was detected many times. V is TRBV12-3 or TRBV12-4 and J is TRBJ1-6; 8 bases line up with TRBD1. This CDR3 has 14 amino acids. The ends lost 4 bases at V and 10 bases at J; junction bases unmatched: 6. The CDR3 nucleotides read TGTGCCAGCAGTTGGACAGGGCAAGAATCACCCCTCCACTTT. Its translation is CASSWTGQESPLHF.

CDR3 protein: CSALGWIDTGELFF. The DNA for the CDR3 is TGCAGTGCTCTTGGTTGGATAGACACCGGGGAGCTGTTTTTT. The gene calls are TRBV20-1 and TRBJ2-2; unclear D gene. V lost 5 bases, J lost 3 bases, and 13 bases lay in between. The CDR3 totals 14 residues. Germline V CDR1 and CDR2: DFQATT, SNEGSKA (reference sequence).

The V gene is TRBV7-2, the J gene TRBJ2-3, with TRBD2 as a possible D gene (5 bases). V lost 5 bases and J lost 2, with 17 bases in between. Germline V gene data show CDR1 as SGHTA and CDR2 as FQGNSA. The CDR3 has 16 amino acids. The CDR3 spells CASSPNRGEPTDTQYF. CDR3 DNA sequence: TGTGCCAGCAGCCCGAACCGTGGGGAGCCCACAGATACGCAGTATTTT.

In this sample, this clonotype turned up a few times. The rearrangement uses TRBV12-3 or TRBV12-4 and TRBJ1-4; D is undetermined. Trimming took 3 bases from V and 8 from J, leaving 13 bases between them. CDR3 length: 14 residues. The CDR3 is CASSFGSTGEKLFF. CDR3 DNA: TGTGCCAGCAGTTTCGGATCTACGGGGGAAAAACTGTTTTTT.